A single T cell receptor beta chain is shown here with its context. The sample belongs to a study of CD8 T cells in Susac syndrome. The RNA, about 0.45 to 1 ug, was put through reverse transcription using random hexamers. TCRdb passed the immunoSEQ multiplex PCR reads through MiXCR, listing each CDR3 protein once. The repertoire consists of under 70,000 distinct CDR3 sequences, with over 85% occurring once and the leading ten covering just under 0.2%. Healthy donors formed controls matched for age and sex. V dropped 6 bases and J dropped 2 bases, with 12 bases sitting between them. The CDR3 extends over 14 amino acids. Germline CDR1 SGDLS, CDR2 YYNGEE.

This TCR was recovered from a human donor in good health. This chain links TRBV9 with TRBJ2-1; possibly TRBD2 for D (6 bases). The sequenced sample was CD8+ T cells from PBMCs. The CDR3 nucleotides read TGTGCCAGCAATAACGGGGGTACCTACAATGAGCAGTTCTTC. Amino acid sequence: CASNNGGTYNEQFF.